The subject of this entry is one T cell receptor (beta chain). Its matching antigen is unknown. The data were obtained in a study of response to subunit inactivated influenza vaccine. Using its own MiXCR run on the RT-PCR reads, TCRdb lists one record per CDR3 protein. The table shows roughly 520,000 distinct CDR3 sequences, with about 25% occurring only once. The study, taken as a whole, reports: Authors suggested few new T cells are recruited by each seasonal influenza vaccination.

There are 14 residues in the CDR3. V was pared by 1 base and J by 4 bases, with 3 bases of the junction left unmatched. Per germline, CDR1 LGHDT and CDR2 YNNKEL (reference sequence). This sequence joins TRBV3-1 and TRBJ1-1; 7 bases align to TRBD1. The material sequenced was CD4+ T cells sorted from PBMCs, taken 5 days after vaccination. This TCR came from a man in his fifties who received an inactivated influenza vaccine. As DNA, the CDR3 is TGTGCCAGCAGCCAAGCTCAGGGGGTCACTGAAGCTTTCTTT. Amino acids: CASSQAQGVTEAFF. Full variable domain (remainder filled in from reference TRBV3-1 and TRBJ1-1): DTAVSQTPKYLVTQMGNDKSIKCEQNLGHDTMYWYKQDSKKFLKIMFSYNNKELIINETVPNRFSPKSPDKAHLNLHINSLELGDSAVYFCASSQAQGVTEAFFGQGTRLTVV.